This is a list of T cell receptor beta chains from one sample in a study of T cells in Graves' hyperthyroidism and ophthalmopathy. TCRdb reprocessed the multiplex PCR reads with MiXCR, giving one entry per CDR3 protein. This sample has 45,000 or so distinct CDR3 sequences, with around half found just once. Sequencing was performed on peripheral blood or thyroid tissue (not recorded which). The receptors originated from a woman aged 50 to 60 with Graves' hyperthyroidism. Each CDR3 is given with its conserved first and last residue. A D gene is named only where the DNA matches it firmly. Some rows mark clone size as missing; the rest say once, few, many or name a class of expanded clone.

v_call,d_call,clone_size,j_call,cdr3_nt,cdr3_aa
TRBV10-3,TRBD2,many,TRBJ2-7,TGTGCCATTACTGGGGGGGGTACCTACGAGCAGTACTTC,CAITGGGTYEQYF
TRBV20-1,-,many,TRBJ2-5,TGCAGTGCAAACAGGGCCCAAGAGACCCAGTACTTC,CSANRAQETQYF
TRBV20-1,TRBD2,few,TRBJ2-7,TGCAGTGCTATTGCCGGGACTAGCGGACAGACCTACGAGCAGTACTTC,CSAIAGTSGQTYEQYF
TRBV12-3/TRBV12-4,-,-,TRBJ2-7,TGTGCCAGCGCCAGGGTAGCGATTATCACCGGGGAGCTGTACTTC,CASARVAIITGELYF
TRBV20-1,TRBD2,-,TRBJ2-7,TGCAGTGCTCCGGAACTAGCGGGAGTTGGGTACGAGCAGTACTTC,CSAPELAGVGYEQYF
TRBV19,-,many,TRBJ1-5,TGTGCCAGTAGTGGACTACGGGGCAATCAGCCCCAGCATTTT,CASSGLRGNQPQHF
TRBV9,TRBD1,-,TRBJ1-6,TGTGCCAGCAGCCCCGACCCGGACAGGGCTAATTCACCCCTCCACTTT,CASSPDPDRANSPLHF
TRBV27,TRBD1,many,TRBJ1-5,TGTGCCAGCAGGGGGACAGGGAAGGGGCAGCCCCAGCATTTT,CASRGTGKGQPQHF
TRBV11-2,-,many,TRBJ1-3,TGTGCCAGCAGCTTGCAAGTGGTTGGAAACACCATATATTTT,CASSLQVVGNTIYF
TRBV20-1,TRBD2,-,TRBJ2-5,TGCAGTGCTAGAGTATCTAGCGGGAGCGAAGAGACCCAGTACTTC,CSARVSSGSEETQYF
TRBV7-6,TRBD2,-,TRBJ2-7,TGTGCCAGCAGCAGCGGGAGTGGCTCCTACGAGCAGTACTTC,CASSSGSGSYEQYF
TRBV18,TRBD1,few,TRBJ1-1,TGTGCCAGCTCAGTACAGGGGTTGGAAAACACTGAAGCTTTCTTT,CASSVQGLENTEAFF
TRBV20-1,-,-,TRBJ2-6,TGCAGTGCTAGACCCTCTGGGGCCAACGTCCTGACTTTC,CSARPSGANVLTF
TRBV6-1,-,many,TRBJ1-1,TGTGCCAGCAGTGAATGGGGAGGGGACACTGAAGCTTTCTTT,CASSEWGGDTEAFF
TRBV20-1,TRBD2,-,TRBJ2-7,TGCAGTGCTGGAGGCGGGAGCCCCTACGAGCAGTACTTC,CSAGGGSPYEQYF
TRBV20-1,-,-,TRBJ1-6,TGCAGTGCTAGAGGGGGGATTGATTCACCCCTCCACTTT,CSARGGIDSPLHF
TRBV24-1,-,many,TRBJ1-2,TGTGCCACCAGGGGCGCAGGCTATGGCTACACCTTC,CATRGAGYGYTF
TRBV11-2,-,-,TRBJ1-5,TGTGCCAGCAGCCCAGGGTATATCGACTACGAGCATTTT,CASSPGYIDYEHF
TRBV11-3,-,many,TRBJ2-5,TGTGCCAGCACCCCCAGTCCGGAGGAGACCCAGTACTTC,CASTPSPEETQYF
TRBV12-3/TRBV12-4,TRBD2,many,TRBJ2-2,TGTGCCAGCAGACCTTCTAGCGGGAGGCCAGAGGAGGCGGGGGAGCTGTTTTTT,CASRPSSGRPEEAGELFF
TRBV2,-,many,TRBJ1-2,TGTGCCAGGCGAACACCGGACCATGGCTACACCTTC,CARRTPDHGYTF
TRBV6-2/TRBV6-3,-,many,TRBJ1-5,TGTGCCAGCAACCAAGGGGGGGCGTATGGCAATCAGCCCCAGCATTTT,CASNQGGAYGNQPQHF
TRBV12-3/TRBV12-4,-,many,TRBJ1-3,TGTGCCAGCAGTCAAAGGGACGTCAGCTCTGGAAACACCATATATTTT,CASSQRDVSSGNTIYF
TRBV4-3,-,-,TRBJ2-7,TGCGCCAGCAGCCAAGATCGGGGAGACTACGAGCAGTACTTC,CASSQDRGDYEQYF